These T cell receptor beta chains were read from a single sample in a study of cytomegalovirus exposure and HLA in healthy donors. The method was immunoSEQ multiplex PCR; TCRdb's version includes in-frame clones alone and lacks a portion of them. The data show some 140,000 clones, roughly 90% seen once. The sequenced material came from PBMCs. Receptor source: a man between 18 and 35 years old in good health and CMV-seropositive. Both conserved end residues are part of each CDR3.

>16|TRBV25-1
CASSERGGRQGYEQYF
>14|TRBV29-1
CSVEQIQPRGSRYF
>17|TRBV7-9
CASSHITGDRSGNTIYF
>12|TRBV2
CASSADSYEQYF
>12|TRBV7-9
CASSRGNYGYTF
>16|TRBV4-3
CASSHLTSVNTGELFF
>15|TRBV19
CASAPRGATNEKLFF
>14|TRBV5-1
CASSDRGRFTEAFF
>14|TRBV27
CASSPRVTQETQYF
>18|TRBV25-1
CASSEYPSIGGGLSEQYF
>13|TRBV9
CASGREFGNEQFF
>15|TRBV7-2
CASSLEGRGALEQYF
>15|TRBV6-5
CASSYSGLAEPEQFF
>13|TRBV18
CASSPPGGNEQFF
>15|TRBV4-1
CASSQDAPGNYGYTF
>12|TRBV30
CAWSPGSYEQYF
>12|TRBV6-1
CAQEGSNQPQHF
>12|TRBV5-1
CASSGSNTEAFF
>16|TRBV27
CASRPLQGAFPYEQYF
>14|TRBV30
CAWSVGTGHQPQHF
>15|TRBV6-5
CASSPIGQGAGKLFF
>14|TRBV18
CASSSRTGAYEQYF
>16|TRBV28
CASSSGGSRWSYGYTF
>14|TRBV5-1
CASSLAGGLQPQHF
>14|TRBV5-1
CASRKQGGTDTQYF
>12|TRBV7-3
CASSTGQGRQYF
>14|TRBV5-6
CASRVTGGTGELFF
>15|TRBV5-1
CASSLASSSYNEQFF
>15|TRBV5-6
CASSLIGRDLKTQYF
>16|TRBV9
CASSPSRGGPFYEQYF
>15|TRBV7-2
CASSFSSGGYETQYF
>14|TRBV19
CASKSGGSYNEQFF
>15|TRBV19
CASSIGGTGSTEAFF
>15|TRBV7-9
CASSSYLRENNEQFF
>15|TRBV5-4
CASSLRKAGTDTQYF
>13|TRBV5-6
CASSRDRGYEQYF
>15|TRBV5-1
CASSPGGWGADTQYF
>14|TRBV6-5
CASSYRPRDYGYTF
>15|TRBV5-6
CASSLWTGGGFGYTF
>12|TRBV5-1
CASSLQGYEQYF
>14|TRBV18
CASSSGTDNSPLHF
>12|TRBV2
CASSLDRGGYTF
>16|TRBV18
CASSPGGAVRNSPLHF
>14|TRBV4-3
CASSQESGGGLQYF
>13|TRBV9
CASSSGASYEQYF
>12|TRBV27
CASRTPGGGYTF
>15|TRBV18
CASSLTVQSNQPQHF
>14|TRBV6-5
CASSRGRNRNEQFF
>15|TRBV14
CASSQGQGGPTEAFF
>13|TRBV19
CATGQVGTYEQYF
>15|TRBV9
CASSARTGHTGELFF
>15|TRBV7-8
CASSSPVTSTGELFF
>12|TRBV9
CASSSLRGTQYF